This TCR beta chain emerged from a study of tissue T cells after allogeneic stem cell transplantation. Findings and caveats of the study: In patients and mice, blood and spleen missed much of tissue repertoire. Shared clones across patients were few; motif clustering revealed tissue-specific shared signatures. Limitations included a small, clinically heterogeneous cohort and limited sampling depth.

The CDR3 contains 14 residues. Germline V gives CDR1 SGHND, CDR2 FRSKSL. The V end was cut by 6 bases, the J end by 4 bases, with 14 bases between. Points on this clone: The antigen is undetermined. These gene names are mouse names. Read sequence stops 1 residue before the CDR3 end, and the germline J gene provides the missing end.

As to time point: mouse harvest day 14 after allogeneic transplant. The graft held 10^6 splenic CD5+ T cells and 10^7 T-cell-depleted bone marrow cells. This mouse GVHD model was MHC-mismatched B6 to BALB/c, profiled day 7 or 14. The protocol was immunoSEQ multiplex PCR, while the TCRdb copy is restricted to in-frame clones and leaves out a portion. The data hold about 4,900 clones, with 45% to 50% observed a single time. This sequence joins TRBV15 and TRBJ2-4; TRBD1 might be the D (6 bases). This sequence was found in a female BALB/c mouse given C57BL/6 T cells with graft-versus-host disease after an allogeneic hematopoietic cell transplant. Sequenced material: gut tissue. CDR3 DNA, as far as it was read: TGTGCCAGCAGCCCTCCGGGACACAAAAACACCTTGTAC. It is translated as CASSPPGHKNTLY. The full CDR3 protein is CASSPPGHKNTLYF.